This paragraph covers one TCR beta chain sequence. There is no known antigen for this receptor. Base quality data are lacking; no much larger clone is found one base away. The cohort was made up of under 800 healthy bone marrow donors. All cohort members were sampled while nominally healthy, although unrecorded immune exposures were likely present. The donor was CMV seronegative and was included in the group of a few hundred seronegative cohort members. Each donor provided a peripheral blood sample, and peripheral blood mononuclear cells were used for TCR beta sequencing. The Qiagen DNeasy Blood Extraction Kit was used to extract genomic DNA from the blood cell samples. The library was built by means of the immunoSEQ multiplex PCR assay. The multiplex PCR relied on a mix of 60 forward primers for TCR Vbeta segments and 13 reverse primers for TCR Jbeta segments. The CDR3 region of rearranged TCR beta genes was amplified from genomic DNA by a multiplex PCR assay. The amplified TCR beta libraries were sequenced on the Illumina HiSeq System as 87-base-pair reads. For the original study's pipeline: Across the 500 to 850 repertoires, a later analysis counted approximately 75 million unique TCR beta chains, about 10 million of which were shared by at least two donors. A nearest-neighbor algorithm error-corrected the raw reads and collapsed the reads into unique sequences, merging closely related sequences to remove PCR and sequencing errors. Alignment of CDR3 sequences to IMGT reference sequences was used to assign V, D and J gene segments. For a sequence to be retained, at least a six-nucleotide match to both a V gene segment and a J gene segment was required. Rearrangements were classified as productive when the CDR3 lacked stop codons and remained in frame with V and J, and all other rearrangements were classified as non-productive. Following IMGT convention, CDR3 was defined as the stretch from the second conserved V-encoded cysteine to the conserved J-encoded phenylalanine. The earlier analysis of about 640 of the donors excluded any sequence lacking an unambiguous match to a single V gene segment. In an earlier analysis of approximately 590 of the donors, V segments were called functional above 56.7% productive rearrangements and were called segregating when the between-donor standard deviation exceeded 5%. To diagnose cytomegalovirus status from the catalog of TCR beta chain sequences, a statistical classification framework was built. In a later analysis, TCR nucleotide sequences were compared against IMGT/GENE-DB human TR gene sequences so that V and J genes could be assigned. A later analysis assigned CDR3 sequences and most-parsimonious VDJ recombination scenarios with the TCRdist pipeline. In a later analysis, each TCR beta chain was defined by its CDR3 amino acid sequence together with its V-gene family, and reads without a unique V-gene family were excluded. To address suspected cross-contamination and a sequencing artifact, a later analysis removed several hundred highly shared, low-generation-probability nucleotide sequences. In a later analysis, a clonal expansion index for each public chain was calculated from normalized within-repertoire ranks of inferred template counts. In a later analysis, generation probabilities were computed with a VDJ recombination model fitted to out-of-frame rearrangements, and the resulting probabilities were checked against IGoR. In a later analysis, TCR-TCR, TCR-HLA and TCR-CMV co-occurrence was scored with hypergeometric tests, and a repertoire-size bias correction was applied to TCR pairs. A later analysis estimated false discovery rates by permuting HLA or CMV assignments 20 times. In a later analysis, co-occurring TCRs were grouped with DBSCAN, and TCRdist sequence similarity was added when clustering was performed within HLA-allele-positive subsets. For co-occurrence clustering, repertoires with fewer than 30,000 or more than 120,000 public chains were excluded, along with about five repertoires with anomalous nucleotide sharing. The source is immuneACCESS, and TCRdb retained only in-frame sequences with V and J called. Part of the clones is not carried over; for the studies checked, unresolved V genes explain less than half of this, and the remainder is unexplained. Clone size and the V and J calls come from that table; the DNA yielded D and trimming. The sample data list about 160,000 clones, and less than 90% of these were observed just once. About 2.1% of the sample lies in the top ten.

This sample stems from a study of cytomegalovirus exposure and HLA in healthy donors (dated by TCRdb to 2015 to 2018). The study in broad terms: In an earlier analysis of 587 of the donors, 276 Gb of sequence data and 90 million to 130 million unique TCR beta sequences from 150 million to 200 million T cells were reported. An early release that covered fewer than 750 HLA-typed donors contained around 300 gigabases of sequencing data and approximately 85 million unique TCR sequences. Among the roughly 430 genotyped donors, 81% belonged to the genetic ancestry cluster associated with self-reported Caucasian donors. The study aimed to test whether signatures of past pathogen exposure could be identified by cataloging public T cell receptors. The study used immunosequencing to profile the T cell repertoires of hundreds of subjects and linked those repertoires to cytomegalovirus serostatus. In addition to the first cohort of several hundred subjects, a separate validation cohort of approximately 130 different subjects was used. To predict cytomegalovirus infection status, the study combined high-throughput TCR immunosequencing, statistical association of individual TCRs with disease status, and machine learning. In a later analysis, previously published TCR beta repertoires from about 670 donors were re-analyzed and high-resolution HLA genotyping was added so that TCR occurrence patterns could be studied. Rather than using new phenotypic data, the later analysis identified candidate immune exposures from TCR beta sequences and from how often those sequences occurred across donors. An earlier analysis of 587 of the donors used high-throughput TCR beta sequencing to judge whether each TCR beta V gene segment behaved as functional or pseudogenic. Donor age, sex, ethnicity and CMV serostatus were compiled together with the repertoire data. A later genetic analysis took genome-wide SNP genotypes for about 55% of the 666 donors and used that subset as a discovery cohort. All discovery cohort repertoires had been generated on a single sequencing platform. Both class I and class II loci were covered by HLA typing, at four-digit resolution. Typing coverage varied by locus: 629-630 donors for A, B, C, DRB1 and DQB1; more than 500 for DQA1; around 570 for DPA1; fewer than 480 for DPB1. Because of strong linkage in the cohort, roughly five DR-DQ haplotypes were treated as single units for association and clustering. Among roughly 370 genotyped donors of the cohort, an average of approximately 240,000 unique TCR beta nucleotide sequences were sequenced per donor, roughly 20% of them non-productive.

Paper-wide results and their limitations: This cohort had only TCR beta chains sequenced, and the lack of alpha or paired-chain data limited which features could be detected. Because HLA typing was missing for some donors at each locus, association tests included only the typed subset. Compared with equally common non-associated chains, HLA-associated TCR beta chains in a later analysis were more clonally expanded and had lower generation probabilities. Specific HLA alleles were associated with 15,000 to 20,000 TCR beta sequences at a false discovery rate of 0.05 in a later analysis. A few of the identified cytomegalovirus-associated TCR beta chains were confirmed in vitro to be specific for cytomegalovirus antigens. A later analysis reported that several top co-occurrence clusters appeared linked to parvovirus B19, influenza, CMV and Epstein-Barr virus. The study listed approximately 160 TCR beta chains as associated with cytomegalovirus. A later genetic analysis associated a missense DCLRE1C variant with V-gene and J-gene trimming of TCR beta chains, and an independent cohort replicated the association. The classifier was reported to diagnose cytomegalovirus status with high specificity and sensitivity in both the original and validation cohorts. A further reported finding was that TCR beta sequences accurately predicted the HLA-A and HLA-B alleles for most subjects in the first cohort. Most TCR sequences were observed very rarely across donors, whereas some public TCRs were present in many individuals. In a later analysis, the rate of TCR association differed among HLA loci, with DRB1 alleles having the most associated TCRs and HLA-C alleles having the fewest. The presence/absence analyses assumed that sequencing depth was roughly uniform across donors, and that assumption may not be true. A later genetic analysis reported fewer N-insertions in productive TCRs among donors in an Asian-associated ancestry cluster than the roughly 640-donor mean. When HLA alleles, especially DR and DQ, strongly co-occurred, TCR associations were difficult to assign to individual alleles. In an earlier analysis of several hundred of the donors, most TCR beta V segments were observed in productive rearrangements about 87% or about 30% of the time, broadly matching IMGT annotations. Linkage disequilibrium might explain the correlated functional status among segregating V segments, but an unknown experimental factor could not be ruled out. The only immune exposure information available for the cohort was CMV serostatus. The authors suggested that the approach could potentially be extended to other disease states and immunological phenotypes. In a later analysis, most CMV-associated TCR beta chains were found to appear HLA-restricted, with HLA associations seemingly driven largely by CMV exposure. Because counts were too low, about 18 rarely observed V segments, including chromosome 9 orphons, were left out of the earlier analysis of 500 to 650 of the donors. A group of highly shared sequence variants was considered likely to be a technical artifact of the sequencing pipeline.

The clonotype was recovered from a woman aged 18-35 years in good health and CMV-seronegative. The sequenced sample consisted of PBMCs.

Here the CDR3 is given as CAWSRGNYGYTF. The bases are TGTGCCTGGAGTAGGGGGAACTATGGCTACACCTTC. The chain uses TRBV30 and TRBJ1-2; the D gene is possibly TRBD1, with 6 bases matching. Relative to germline, V is 2 bases shorter and J is 2 bases shorter, with 6 bases between their ends. Reading from cysteine to phenylalanine, the CDR3 counts 12 amino acids. Kept here is only the CDR3 DNA, which spans 36 bases and is read in frame from base 1. From a lookup of the germline V gene (reference sequence), CDR1 and CDR2 are GTSNPN and SVGIG.